Shown below are 10 T cell receptor beta chains from a single sample sequenced in a study of identifying expanded T cells in peripheral blood. The repertoire was sequenced with immunoSEQ multiplex PCR; TCRdb's copy has only in-frame clones and lacks some. The table has around 85,000 clones, approximately 90% seen once; the top ten hold about 20%. Source material: blood. These receptors were taken from a person aged 18 to 70 in good health.

Of note for this clone: Compared with germline, one end of the junction differs, possibly owing to a read error. This rearrangement joins TRBV19 to TRBJ2-7; 10 bases map to TRBD1. This CDR3 is built from 14 residues. Looked up from germline, CDR1 is LNHDA and CDR2 is SQIVND (reference sequence). The DNA of the CDR3 is TGTGCCAGTAGTGCGGGACAGGGGATATACGCGCAGTACTTC. It yields the protein CASSAGQGIYAQYF.

This chain uses TRBV4-2 with TRBJ1-2; D is ambiguous. V lost 0 bases and J 8 bases, leaving 13 bases between the germline ends. The CDR3 is made up of 14 amino acids. CDR1 and CDR2 from the germline V gene are LGHNA and YNFKEQ. The CDR3 region is CASSQETAYRGYTF. DNA for the CDR3: TGTGCCAGCAGCCAAGAAACCGCCTATAGGGGCTACACCTTC.

This chain joins TRBV19 and TRBJ1-1; D gene uncertain. This CDR3 spans 15 amino acids. The germline gives CDR1 LNHDA, CDR2 SQIVND (reference sequence). V was pared by 7 bases and J by 3 bases, with 18 bases between. CDR3 bases: TGTGCCAGTATTCCCCGGCCTAATACCCACACTGAAGCTTTCTTT. Translation gives CASIPRPNTHTEAFF.

The chain has TRBV11-2 and TRBJ1-5; no firm D call. The CDR3 is 13 amino acids. Germline CDR1 and CDR2: SGHAT and FQNNGV. The germline V and J ends were trimmed by 0 bases and 7 bases, with 7 bases remaining between them. The CDR3 DNA reads TGTGCCAGCAGCTTAGAGTCCAGCCAGCCCCAGCATTTT. Encoded protein: CASSLESSQPQHF.

V usage is TRBV9 and J usage is TRBJ1-6; 7 bases match TRBD1. This CDR3 is 14 amino acids long. CDR1 and CDR2 from the germline V gene are SGDLS and YYNGEE. V was clipped by 2 bases and J by 9 bases; unmatched bases: 5. The CDR3 sequence is CASSVTTGPSPLHF. In DNA form, the CDR3 reads TGTGCCAGCAGCGTTACGACAGGGCCTTCACCCCTCCACTTT.

The chain is built from TRBV6-6 and TRBJ2-1; 10 bases line up with TRBD1. The CDR3 contains 15 residues. Germline lookup yields CDR1 MNHNY and CDR2 SVGAGI (reference sequence). Losses at the gene ends were 4 bases for V and 9 bases for J; bases not matched to a gene: 9. The CDR3 coding sequence is TGTGCCAGCAGTTGGAGAGGGACAGGGGTATTTGAGCAGTTCTTC. The encoded protein is CASSWRGTGVFEQFF.

The J gene is TRBJ2-7, the V gene TRBV7-9; 7 bases are shared with TRBD1. Germline lookup yields CDR1 SEHNR and CDR2 FQNEAQ (reference sequence). V lost 5 bases, J lost 3 bases, and 10 bases stayed unmatched. The CDR3 spans 15 residues. The CDR3 sequence: CASSGDRAARYEQYF. The CDR3 coding sequence is TGTGCCAGCAGCGGAGACAGGGCGGCGCGCTACGAGCAGTACTTC.

The chain links TRBV2 to TRBJ2-3; D may correspond to TRBD1 or TRBD2 (5 bases each). V was clipped by 6 bases and J by 11 bases, with 24 bases between them. Germline CDR1 and CDR2: SNHLY and FYNNEI. This CDR3 is 15 amino acids long. This CDR3 is CASRTLRTGTPRQYF. The CDR3 DNA follows: TGTGCCAGCAGAACTCTCCGGACCGGGACCCCCCGGCAGTATTTT.

V usage is TRBV7-2 and J usage is TRBJ2-7; D is undetermined. CDR1 and CDR2 (germline): SGHTA, FQGNSA. The CDR3 consists of 15 residues. V lost 0 bases to trimming and J lost 3 bases, with 12 bases between them. CDR3 region: CASSLARPLSYEQYF. The CDR3 DNA sequence: TGTGCCAGCAGCTTAGCCCGCCCCCTGAGCTACGAGCAGTACTTC.

The chain combines TRBV4-1 with TRBJ2-1, with 8 bases matching TRBD2. The CDR3 sequence is 19 residues long. Looked up from germline, CDR1 is MGHRA and CDR2 is YSYEKL. The trim removed 1 base at V and 7 bases at J, leaving 18 bases unmatched. CDR3 loop: CASSQGHPLVSSGANEQFF. DNA of the CDR3: TGCGCCAGCAGCCAAGGCCACCCTCTTGTTAGTAGCGGGGCGAATGAGCAGTTCTTC.